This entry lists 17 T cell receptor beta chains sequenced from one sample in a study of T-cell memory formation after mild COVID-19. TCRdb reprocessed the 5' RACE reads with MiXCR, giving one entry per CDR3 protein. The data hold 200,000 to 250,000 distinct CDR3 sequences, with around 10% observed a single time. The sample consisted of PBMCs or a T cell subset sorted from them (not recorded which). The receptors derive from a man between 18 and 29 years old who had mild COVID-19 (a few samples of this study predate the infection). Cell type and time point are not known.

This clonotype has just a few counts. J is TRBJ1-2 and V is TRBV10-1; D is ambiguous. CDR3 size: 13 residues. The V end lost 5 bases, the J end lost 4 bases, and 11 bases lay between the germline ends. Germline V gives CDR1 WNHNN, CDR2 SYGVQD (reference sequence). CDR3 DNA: TGCGCCAGCAGTCCAGAAGGTACCTATGGCTACACCTTC. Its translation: CASSPEGTYGYTF.

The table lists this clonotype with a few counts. Here the CDR3 reads CASSSGESSGVETQYF. The CDR3 coding sequence is TGCGCCAGCAGCTCTGGAGAGAGTAGCGGGGTGGAGACCCAGTACTTC. V and J are TRBV5-1 and TRBJ2-5; 8 positions agree with TRBD2. The germline V gene encodes CDR1 SGHRS and CDR2 YFSETQ. Trimming removed 3 bases from V and 5 bases from J; junction bases left unmatched: 12. The CDR3 covers 16 residues.

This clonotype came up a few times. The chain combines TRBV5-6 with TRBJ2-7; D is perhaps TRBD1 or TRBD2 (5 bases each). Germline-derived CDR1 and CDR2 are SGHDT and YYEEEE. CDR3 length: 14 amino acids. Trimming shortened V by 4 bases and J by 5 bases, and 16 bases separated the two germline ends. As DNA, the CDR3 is TGTGCCAGCAGCCCGGGGCAGGGTTTCAACGAGCAGTACGTC. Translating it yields CASSPGQGFNEQYV.

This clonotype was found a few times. CDR3 coding DNA: TGCGCCAGCTCCATGAGGGGAGGGGCCAATGAGCAGTTCTTC. It is translated as CASSMRGGANEQFF. The J gene is TRBJ2-1, the V gene TRBV5-1; 7 bases map to TRBD2. V lost 7 bases to trimming and J lost 6 bases; unmatched junction nucleotides: 10. The CDR3 has 14 residues. Per germline, CDR1 SGHRS and CDR2 YFSETQ.

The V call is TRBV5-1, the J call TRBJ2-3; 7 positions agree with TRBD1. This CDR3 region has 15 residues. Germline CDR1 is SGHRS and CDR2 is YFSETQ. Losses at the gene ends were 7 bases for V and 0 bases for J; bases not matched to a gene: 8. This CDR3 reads CASQNRGSSTDTQYF. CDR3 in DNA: TGCGCCAGCCAAAACAGGGGTTCTAGCACAGATACGCAGTATTTT.

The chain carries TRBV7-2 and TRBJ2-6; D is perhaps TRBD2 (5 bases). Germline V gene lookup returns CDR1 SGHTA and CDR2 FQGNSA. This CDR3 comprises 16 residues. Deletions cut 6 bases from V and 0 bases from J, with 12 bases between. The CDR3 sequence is CASSRRTSSGANVLTF. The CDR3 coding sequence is TGTGCCAGCAGTCGGCGGACTTCCTCTGGGGCCAACGTCCTGACTTTC.

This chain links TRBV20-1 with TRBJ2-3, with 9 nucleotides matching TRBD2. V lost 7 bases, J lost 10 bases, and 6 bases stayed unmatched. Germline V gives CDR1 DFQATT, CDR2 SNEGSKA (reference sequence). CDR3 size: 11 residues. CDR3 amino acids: CSGRGGRAQYF. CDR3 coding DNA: TGCAGTGGAAGGGGCGGGAGGGCGCAGTATTTT.

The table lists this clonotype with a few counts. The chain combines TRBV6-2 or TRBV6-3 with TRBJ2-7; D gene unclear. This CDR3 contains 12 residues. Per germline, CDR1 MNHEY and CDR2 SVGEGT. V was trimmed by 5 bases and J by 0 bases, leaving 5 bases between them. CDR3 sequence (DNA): TGTGCCAGCAGTATTGCCTCCTACGAGCAGTACTTC. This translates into CASSIASYEQYF.

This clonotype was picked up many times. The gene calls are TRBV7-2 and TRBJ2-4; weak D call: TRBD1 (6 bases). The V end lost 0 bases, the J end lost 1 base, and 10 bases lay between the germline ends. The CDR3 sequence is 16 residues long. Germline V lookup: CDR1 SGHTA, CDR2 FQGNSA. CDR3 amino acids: CASSLASQGAKNIQYF. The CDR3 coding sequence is TGTGCCAGCAGCTTAGCCTCTCAGGGGGCCAAAAACATTCAGTACTTC.

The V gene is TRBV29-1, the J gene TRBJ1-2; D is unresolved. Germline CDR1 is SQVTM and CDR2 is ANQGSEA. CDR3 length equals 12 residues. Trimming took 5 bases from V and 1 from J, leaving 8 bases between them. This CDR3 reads CSVNHYNYGYTF. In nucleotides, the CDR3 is TGCAGCGTTAATCATTATAACTATGGCTACACCTTC.

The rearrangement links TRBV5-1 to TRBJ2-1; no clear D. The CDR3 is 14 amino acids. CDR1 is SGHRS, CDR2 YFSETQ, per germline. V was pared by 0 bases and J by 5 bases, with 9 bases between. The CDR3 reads CASSLETRDNEQFF. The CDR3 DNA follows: TGCGCCAGCAGCTTGGAGACACGCGACAATGAGCAGTTCTTC. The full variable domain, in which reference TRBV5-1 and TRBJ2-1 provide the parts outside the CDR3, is KAGVTQTPRYLIKTRGQQVTLSCSPISGHRSVSWYQQTPGQGLQFLFEYFSETQRNKGNFPGRFSGRQFSNSRSEMNVSTLELGDSALYLCASSLETRDNEQFFGPGTRLTVL.

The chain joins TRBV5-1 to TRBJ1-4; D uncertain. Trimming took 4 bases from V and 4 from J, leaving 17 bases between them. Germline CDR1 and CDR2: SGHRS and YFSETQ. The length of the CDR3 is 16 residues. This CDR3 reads CASSPPGGLLNEKLFF. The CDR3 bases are TGCGCCAGCAGCCCGCCCGGCGGACTACTTAATGAAAAACTGTTTTTT.

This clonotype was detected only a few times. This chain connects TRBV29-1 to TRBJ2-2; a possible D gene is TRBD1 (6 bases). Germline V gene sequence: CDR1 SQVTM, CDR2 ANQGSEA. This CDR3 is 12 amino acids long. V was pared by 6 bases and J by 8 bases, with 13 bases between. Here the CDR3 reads CSVYRVSGELFF. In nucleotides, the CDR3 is TGCAGCGTATACAGGGTGTCAGGGGAGCTGTTTTTT.

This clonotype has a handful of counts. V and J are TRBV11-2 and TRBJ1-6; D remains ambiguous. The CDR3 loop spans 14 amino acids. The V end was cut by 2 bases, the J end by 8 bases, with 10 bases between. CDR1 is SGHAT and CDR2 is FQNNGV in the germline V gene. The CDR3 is CASSLLDMDSPLHF. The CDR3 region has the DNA TGTGCCAGCAGCTTACTGGATATGGATTCACCCCTCCACTTT.

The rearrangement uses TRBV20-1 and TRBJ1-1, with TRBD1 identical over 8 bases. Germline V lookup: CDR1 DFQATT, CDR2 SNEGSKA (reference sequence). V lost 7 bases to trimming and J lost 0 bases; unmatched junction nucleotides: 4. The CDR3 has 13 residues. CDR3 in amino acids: CSGTGSLNTEAFF. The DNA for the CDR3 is TGCAGTGGGACAGGGTCCTTGAACACTGAAGCTTTCTTT.

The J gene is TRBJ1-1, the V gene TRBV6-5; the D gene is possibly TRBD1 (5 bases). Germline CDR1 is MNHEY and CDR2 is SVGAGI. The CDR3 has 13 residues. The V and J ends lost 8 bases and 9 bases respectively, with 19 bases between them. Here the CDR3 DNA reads TGTGCCAGCTTTATGGTCGGGGCGAGAAAAGCTTTCTTT. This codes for CASFMVGARKAFF.

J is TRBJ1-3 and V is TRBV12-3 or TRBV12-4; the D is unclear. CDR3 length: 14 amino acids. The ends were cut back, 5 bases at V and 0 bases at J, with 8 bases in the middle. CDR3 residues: CASSQVSSGNTIYF. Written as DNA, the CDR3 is TGTGCCAGCAGTCAAGTGAGCTCTGGAAACACCATATATTTT.